The 19 T cell receptor beta chains presented below share a single source sample, sequenced in a study of chemoradiotherapy in HPV16-positive cancers (dated 2022 in TCRdb). The receptor library was made with the immunoSEQ multiplex PCR assay. TCRdb holds this immuneACCESS table with in-frame rearrangements only. Some clones are missing; in checked studies, unresolved V genes explain under half, and the rest has no known cause. In this sample the table shows about 68,000 clones, around nine tenths of which occur a single time. The top ten hold under 4.5% of the sample. The source was blood, collected from a patient who underwent chemoradiotherapy. These receptors came from a human donor with HPV-associated anogenital cancer.

The chain has TRBV21-1 and TRBJ2-2; the table's D call, TRBD1, has no DNA check behind it. TRBV21-1 is a pseudogene segment. The CDR3 runs 16 residues. CDR3 nucleotides: TGTGCCAGCAGCATAGGACAGCCCGCGAACACCGGGGAGCTGTTTTTT. Encoded protein: CASSIGQPANTGELFF.

This chain uses TRBV30 with TRBJ1-2; D is unresolved. Trimming took 2 bases from V and 3 from J, leaving 7 bases between them. CDR1 and CDR2 from the germline V gene are GTSNPN and SVGIG (reference sequence). The CDR3 covers 12 residues. The CDR3 DNA is TGTGCCTGGAGTCGGGAAGACTATGGCTACACCTTC. Encoded protein: CAWSREDYGYTF.

The chain employs TRBV28 and TRBJ1-5, with D possibly being TRBD1 (5 bases). V lost 6 bases to trimming and J lost 3 bases, with 15 bases between them. Germline assignment: CDR1 MDHEN and CDR2 SYDVKM. This CDR3 contains 15 residues. As DNA, the CDR3 is TGTGCCAGCAGAGTCTACTCCAGGGACAATCAGCCCCAGCATTTT. Its translation: CASRVYSRDNQPQHF.

The V gene is TRBV28, the J gene TRBJ2-7; weak D call: TRBD2 (7 bases). V gave up 3 bases and J gave up 6 bases, with 9 bases separating them. The length of the CDR3 is 12 residues. Germline lookup yields CDR1 MDHEN and CDR2 SYDVKM. The CDR3 nucleotides read TGTGCCAGCAGTTTCCGGGGGGCCGAGCAGTACTTC. Protein product: CASSFRGAEQYF.

The chain carries TRBV19 and TRBJ2-1; the match to TRBD1 covers 8 bases. CDR3 length: 15 residues. V was pared by 4 bases and J by 6 bases, with 8 bases of the junction left unmatched. CDR1 is LNHDA, CDR2 SQIVND, per germline (reference sequence). CDR3 in DNA: TGTGCCAGTAGTAGTGGGCAGGGGGCCGGCAATGAGCAGTTCTTC. As protein: CASSSGQGAGNEQFF.

This CDR3 reads CAVRRAPGLAGGPREEQFF. DNA of the CDR3: TGTGCCGTCCGGCGAGCTCCCGGTCTAGCGGGAGGGCCCAGGGAGGAGCAGTTCTTC. The chain recombines TRBV2 with TRBJ2-1; TRBD2 aligns across 12 bases. In germline, CDR1 is SNHLY, CDR2 FYNNEI. With 11 bases clipped from V and 10 bases from J, the junction kept 27 bases outside the gene matches. The CDR3 contains 19 residues. Variable domain in full (rest from reference TRBV2 and TRBJ2-1): EPEVTQTPSHQVTQMGQEVILRCVPISNHLYFYWYRQILGQKVEFLVSFYNNEISEKSEIFDDQFSVERPDGSNFTLKIRSTKLEDSAMYFCAVRRAPGLAGGPREEQFFGPGTRLTVL.

This chain joins TRBV29-1 and TRBJ1-2; 7 nucleotides agree with TRBD1. This CDR3 contains 12 residues. The V gene's germline CDR1 is SQVTM and CDR2 ANQGSEA. With V trimmed by 7 bases and J by 4 bases, 6 bases remained unmatched. The DNA of the CDR3 is TGCAGCGCCGGGGGACAGAGCTATGGCTACACCTTC. Translating it yields CSAGGQSYGYTF.

V is TRBV30 and J is TRBJ2-6; D is undetermined. Trimming took off 0 bases at V and 1 base at J, with 4 bases between the two ends. The CDR3 has 14 amino acids. Germline CDR1 and CDR2: GTSNPN and SVGIG (reference sequence). Here the CDR3 reads CAWSVSSGANVLTF. The CDR3 DNA sequence: TGTGCCTGGAGTGTATCGTCTGGGGCCAACGTCCTGACTTTC.

This clone was detected only a few times. The chain has TRBV5-4 and TRBJ2-5; possibly TRBD1 or TRBD2 for D (5 bases each). This CDR3 has 15 amino acids. Germline-derived CDR1 and CDR2 are SGHNT and YYREEE (reference sequence). Trimming took off 4 bases at V and 3 bases at J, with 16 bases between the two ends. Here the CDR3 reads CASSQDWTREETQYF. The DNA for the CDR3 is TGTGCCAGCAGCCAGGACTGGACCAGGGAAGAGACCCAGTACTTC. The full variable domain, rest sourced from reference TRBV5-4 and TRBJ2-5, is ETGVTQSPTHLIKTRGQQVTLRCSSQSGHNTVSWYQQALGQGPQFIFQYYREEENGRGNFPPRFSGLQFPNYSSELNVNALELDDSALYLCASSQDWTREETQYFGPGTRLLVL.

In nucleotides, the CDR3 is TGTGCCAGCAGTTTCCGGACATTTTTCACAGATACGCAGTATTTT. Encoded protein: CASSFRTFFTDTQYF. The chain carries TRBV28 and TRBJ2-3; perhaps TRBD1 as D (5 bases). CDR3 length equals 15 residues. V was cut by 3 bases and J by 2 bases, with 12 bases left in between. In germline, CDR1 is MDHEN, CDR2 SYDVKM.

V usage is TRBV2 and J usage is TRBJ2-5; TRBD1 matches at 8 bases. The junction had 3 bases not matched to a gene; V was cut back by 8 bases and J by 4 bases. CDR3 length: 12 amino acids. The germline CDR1 and CDR2 sequences are SNHLY and FYNNEI. CDR3 in amino acids: CASGTGGETQYF. The CDR3 DNA follows: TGTGCCAGCGGAACAGGGGGAGAGACCCAGTACTTC. The complete variable domain, with remaining parts taken from reference TRBV2 and TRBJ2-5, reads EPEVTQTPSHQVTQMGQEVILRCVPISNHLYFYWYRQILGQKVEFLVSFYNNEISEKSEIFDDQFSVERPDGSNFTLKIRSTKLEDSAMYFCASGTGGETQYFGPGTRLLVL.

The V and J genes are TRBV29-1 and TRBJ1-1; 8 bases are a match to TRBD1. The CDR3 length is 13 residues. The trim removed 7 bases at V and 1 base at J, leaving 5 bases unmatched. Germline V lookup: CDR1 SQVTM, CDR2 ANQGSEA. The CDR3 region is CSGLDRANTEAFF. The CDR3 coding sequence is TGCAGCGGGTTGGACAGGGCGAACACTGAAGCTTTCTTT.

CDR3 sequence (DNA): TGTGCCAGCAGCCGCGGACAGTTGAACACTGAAGCTTTCTTT. It is translated as CASSRGQLNTEAFF. The chain is built from TRBV6-6 and TRBJ1-1, with D perhaps TRBD1 (6 bases). The V end lost 6 bases, the J end lost 0 bases, and 11 bases lay between the germline ends. Per the germline V gene, CDR1 is MNHNY and CDR2 is SVGAGI (reference sequence). This CDR3 region has 14 residues.

This rearrangement joins TRBV7-2 to TRBJ1-1; possibly TRBD1 for D (6 bases). The CDR3 is 15 amino acids. V dropped 5 bases and J dropped 13 bases, with 26 bases sitting between them. Per germline, CDR1 SGHTA and CDR2 FQGNSA. CDR3 protein: CASSPRAGGAYKVFF. CDR3 DNA: TGTGCCAGCAGCCCCCGCGCCGGGGGGGCATATAAGGTTTTCTTT.

This chain joins TRBV7-6 and TRBJ1-1, with D unresolved. The V and J ends lost 1 base and 8 bases respectively, with 8 bases between them. This CDR3 is built from 12 residues. The V gene's germline CDR1 is SGHVS and CDR2 FNYEAQ. Here the CDR3 DNA reads TGTGCCAGCAGCTTAGAAAACATCGAAGCTTTCTTT. Translation gives CASSLENIEAFF.

This sequence joins TRBV5-1 and TRBJ2-5; TRBD1 agrees at 8 bases. Germline assignment: CDR1 SGHRS and CDR2 YFSETQ. After removal of 5 bases from V and 4 bases from J, the junction contained 4 bases not matched to a gene. The CDR3 runs 13 residues. The CDR3 nucleotides are TGCGCCAGCAGAGGACAGGGTGGAGAGACCCAGTACTTC. Translated: CASRGQGGETQYF.

The chain couples TRBV9 to TRBJ1-1; no clear D gene. The ends were cut back, 4 bases at V and 0 bases at J, with 7 bases in the middle. CDR3 length: 13 amino acids. Germline CDR1 reads SGDLS; CDR2 reads YYNGEE. The CDR3 loop reads CASSSTVNTEAFF. CDR3 sequence (DNA): TGTGCCAGCAGCTCCACAGTGAACACTGAAGCTTTCTTT.

The chain combines TRBV6-6 with TRBJ1-1; 9 positions match TRBD1. Unmatched junction bases numbered 4, after V lost 7 bases and J lost 1 base. The CDR3 length is 14 residues. Germline lookup yields CDR1 MNHNY and CDR2 SVGAGI (reference sequence). The CDR3 is CASNKDRGNTEAFF. The CDR3 nucleotides are TGTGCCAGCAACAAGGACAGGGGGAACACTGAAGCTTTCTTT.

The chain recombines TRBV28 with TRBJ2-7, with D unclear. This CDR3 comprises 13 residues. Germline loops: CDR1 MDHEN, CDR2 SYDVKM. Trimming took 4 bases from V and 1 from J, leaving 8 bases between them. In nucleotides, the CDR3 is TGTGCCAGCAGTTCCGCAGAATCCTACGAGCAGTACTTC. This translates into CASSSAESYEQYF.